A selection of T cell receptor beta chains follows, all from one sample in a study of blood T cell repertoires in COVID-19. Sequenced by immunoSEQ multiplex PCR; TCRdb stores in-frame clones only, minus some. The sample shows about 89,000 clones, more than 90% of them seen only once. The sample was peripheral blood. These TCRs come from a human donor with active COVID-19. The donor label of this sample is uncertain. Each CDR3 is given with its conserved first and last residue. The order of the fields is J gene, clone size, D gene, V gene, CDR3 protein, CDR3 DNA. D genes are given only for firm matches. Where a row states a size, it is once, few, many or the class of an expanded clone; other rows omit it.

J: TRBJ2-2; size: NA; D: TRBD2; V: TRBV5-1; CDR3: CASSSVAGNTGELFF; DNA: TGCGCCAGCAGCTCCGTAGCGGGGAACACCGGGGAGCTGTTTTTT
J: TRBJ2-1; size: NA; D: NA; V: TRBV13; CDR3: CASSSDGGQTIYNEQFF; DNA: TGTGCCAGCAGCTCCGACGGGGGACAGACAATTTACAATGAGCAGTTCTTC
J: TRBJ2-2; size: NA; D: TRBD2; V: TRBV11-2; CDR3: CASSLGGLATGELFF; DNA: TGTGCCAGCAGCTTAGGGGGACTAGCAACCGGGGAGCTGTTTTTT
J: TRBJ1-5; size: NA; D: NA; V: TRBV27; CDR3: CASRLQGGGQPQHF; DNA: TGTGCCAGCAGGCTACAGGGCGGCGGTCAGCCCCAGCATTTT
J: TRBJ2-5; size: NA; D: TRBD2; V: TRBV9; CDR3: CASSALAGGRYGETQYF; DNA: TGTGCCAGCAGCGCACTAGCGGGGGGGCGATATGGAGAGACCCAGTACTTC
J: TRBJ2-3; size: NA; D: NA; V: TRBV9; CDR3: CASSVVGRGTDTQYF; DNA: TGTGCCAGCAGCGTAGTCGGAAGGGGGACAGATACGCAGTATTTT
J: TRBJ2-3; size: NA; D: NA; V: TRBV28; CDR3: CASRRQLTDTQYF; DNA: TGTGCCAGCAGAAGACAGTTAACAGATACGCAGTATTTT
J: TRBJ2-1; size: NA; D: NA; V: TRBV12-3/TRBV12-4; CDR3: CASSQVGASDKFF; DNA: TGTGCCAGCAGTCAGGTCGGGGCTAGCGACAAGTTCTTC
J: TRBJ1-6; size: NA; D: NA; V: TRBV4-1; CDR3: CASSQDSTASPLHF; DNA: TGCGCCAGCAGCCAAGATTCGACAGCTTCACCCCTCCACTTT
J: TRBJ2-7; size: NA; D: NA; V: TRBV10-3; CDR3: CATTGSQGHEQYF; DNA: TGTGCCACCACGGGCAGCCAGGGTCACGAGCAGTACTTC
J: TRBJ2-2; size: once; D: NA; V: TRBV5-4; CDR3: CASSLGIAVTGELFF; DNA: TGTGCCAGCAGCTTGGGGATCGCGGTCACCGGGGAGCTGTTTTTT
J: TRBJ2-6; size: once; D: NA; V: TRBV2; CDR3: CASSEDRHDSDSGANVLTF; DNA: TGTGCCAGCAGTGAAGATCGGCACGACAGTGACTCTGGGGCCAACGTCCTGACTTTC
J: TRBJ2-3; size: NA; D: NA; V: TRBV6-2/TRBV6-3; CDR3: CASSPTGSPDTQYF; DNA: TGTGCCAGCAGCCCCACAGGGTCCCCCGATACGCAGTATTTT
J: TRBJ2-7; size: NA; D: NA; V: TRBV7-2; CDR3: CASSQGDFRNEQYF; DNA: TGTGCCAGCAGCCAAGGGGACTTTCGGAACGAGCAGTACTTC
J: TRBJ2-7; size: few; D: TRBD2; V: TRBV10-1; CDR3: CASSESEVAGPYEQYF; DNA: TGCGCCAGCAGTGAGTCGGAAGTAGCGGGGCCGTACGAGCAGTACTTC
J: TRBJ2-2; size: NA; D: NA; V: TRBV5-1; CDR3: CASSLVAGINTGELFF; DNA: TGCGCCAGCAGCTTGGTTGCCGGGATTAACACCGGGGAGCTGTTTTTT
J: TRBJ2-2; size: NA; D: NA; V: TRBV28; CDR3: CASSSPSWARPAGELFF; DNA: TGTGCCAGCAGTTCCCCATCCTGGGCAAGGCCGGCCGGGGAGCTGTTTTTT
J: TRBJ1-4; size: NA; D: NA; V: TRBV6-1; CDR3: CASSDPSATNEKLFF; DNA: TGTGCCAGCAGTGACCCTTCCGCAACTAATGAAAAACTGTTTTTT
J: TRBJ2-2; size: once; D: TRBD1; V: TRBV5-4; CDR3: CASSLGPGQGGTGELFF; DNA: TGTGCCAGCAGCTTGGGGCCGGGACAGGGGGGGACCGGGGAGCTGTTTTTT
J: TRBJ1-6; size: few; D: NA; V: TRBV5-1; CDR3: CASSGGTENSPLHF; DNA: TGCGCCAGCAGCGGAGGGACGGAGAATTCACCCCTCCACTTT
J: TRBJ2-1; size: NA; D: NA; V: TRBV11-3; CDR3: CASSLGTVNEQFF; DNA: TGTGCCAGCAGCTTAGGAACGGTGAATGAGCAGTTCTTC
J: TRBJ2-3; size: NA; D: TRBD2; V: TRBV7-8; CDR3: CASSLALRAGAKDTQYF; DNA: TGTGCCAGCAGCTTAGCCCTCCGAGCGGGGGCGAAAGATACGCAGTATTTT